The rows below give T cell receptor beta chains drawn from one sample of a study of T cell repertoires in cytomegalovirus infection. What these receptors recognize is not known. TCRdb reprocessed the reads via MiXCR and lists one record per CDR3 protein. Of 70,000 to 95,000 distinct CDR3 sequences listed, 25% to 30% are singletons. Material: CD8+ T cells from cultured PBMCs, obtained from culture after CMV antigen stimulation. Receptors were obtained from a human donor in good health (CMV status not recorded). Some clones in this sample may be carry-over from other donors' samples. The CDR3 runs from the conserved cysteine through the conserved F or W. The D gene is left open where the match is weak. Expanded clones are given a class, and other clones once, few, many or no size at all.

D gene: NA
clone size: few
V gene: TRBV6-5
J gene: TRBJ1-1
CDR3 protein: CASSYEGMNTEAFF
CDR3 DNA: TGTGCCAGCAGTTACGAGGGAATGAACACTGAAGCTTTCTTT

D gene: TRBD1
clone size: NA
V gene: TRBV19
J gene: TRBJ1-2
CDR3 protein: CAVGTGSPYGYTF
CDR3 DNA: TGTGCCGTTGGGACAGGGTCCCCTTATGGCTACACCTTC

D gene: NA
clone size: many
V gene: TRBV6-1
J gene: TRBJ1-1
CDR3 protein: CASSSQAALNTEAFF
CDR3 DNA: TGTGCCAGCAGCTCCCAGGCGGCCTTGAACACTGAAGCTTTCTTT

D gene: NA
clone size: NA
V gene: TRBV15
J gene: TRBJ2-1
CDR3 protein: CATSRDLGGVWSEQFF
CDR3 DNA: TGTGCCACCAGCAGAGACCTAGGCGGAGTCTGGAGTGAGCAGTTCTTC

D gene: TRBD1
clone size: NA
V gene: TRBV5-1
J gene: TRBJ2-5
CDR3 protein: CASSTGQGVGETQYF
CDR3 DNA: TGCGCCAGCAGCACGGGACAGGGGGTGGGAGAGACCCAGTACTTC

D gene: TRBD1
clone size: NA
V gene: TRBV27
J gene: TRBJ1-2
CDR3 protein: CASSSDREYGYTF
CDR3 DNA: TGTGCCAGCAGTTCGGACAGGGAGTACGGCTACACCTTC

D gene: TRBD1
clone size: few
V gene: TRBV7-9
J gene: TRBJ1-5
CDR3 protein: CASSGGTAINQPQHF
CDR3 DNA: TGTGCCAGCAGCGGCGGGACAGCCATTAATCAGCCCCAGCATTTT

D gene: NA
clone size: NA
V gene: TRBV28
J gene: TRBJ2-5
CDR3 protein: CASSSRTDTKETQYF
CDR3 DNA: TGTGCCAGCAGTTCCCGAACCGACACAAAAGAGACCCAGTACTTC

D gene: NA
clone size: NA
V gene: TRBV12-5
J gene: TRBJ1-5
CDR3 protein: CASGLANQPQHF
CDR3 DNA: TGTGCTAGTGGTTTGGCTAATCAGCCCCAGCATTTT

D gene: NA
clone size: few
V gene: TRBV4-1
J gene: TRBJ2-7
CDR3 protein: CASSQGSYEQYF
CDR3 DNA: TGCGCCAGCAGCCAAGGAAGCTACGAGCAGTACTTC

D gene: NA
clone size: NA
V gene: TRBV27
J gene: TRBJ1-6
CDR3 protein: CASSLRMNSPLHF
CDR3 DNA: TGTGCCAGCAGTTTACGCATGAATTCACCCCTCCACTTT

D gene: NA
clone size: NA
V gene: TRBV7-3
J gene: TRBJ2-1
CDR3 protein: CASSLGAGYNEQFF
CDR3 DNA: TGTGCCAGCAGCTTAGGGGCGGGCTACAATGAGCAGTTCTTC

D gene: TRBD2
clone size: many
V gene: TRBV7-8
J gene: TRBJ2-3
CDR3 protein: CASSFSRGGGASDTQYF
CDR3 DNA: TGTGCCAGCAGCTTTTCCAGGGGCGGGGGGGCCTCAGATACGCAGTATTTT

D gene: NA
clone size: NA
V gene: TRBV28
J gene: TRBJ1-6
CDR3 protein: CASSLSLRNSPLHF
CDR3 DNA: TGTGCCAGCAGTTTATCTCTACGTAACTCACCCCTCCACTTT

D gene: NA
clone size: few
V gene: TRBV2
J gene: TRBJ1-1
CDR3 protein: CASITGITSFF
CDR3 DNA: TGTGCCAGCATAACGGGGATCACATCTTTCTTT

D gene: NA
clone size: once
V gene: TRBV27
J gene: TRBJ1-1
CDR3 protein: CASRAGLTEAFF
CDR3 DNA: TGTGCCAGCAGAGCAGGGTTGACTGAAGCTTTCTTT

D gene: TRBD1
clone size: few
V gene: TRBV7-9
J gene: TRBJ1-1
CDR3 protein: CASSRRTGEDTEAFF
CDR3 DNA: TGTGCCAGCAGCCGCCGGACAGGGGAGGACACTGAAGCTTTCTTT

D gene: NA
clone size: few
V gene: TRBV7-9
J gene: TRBJ1-6
CDR3 protein: CASSFDSRTSPLHF
CDR3 DNA: TGTGCCAGCAGCTTCGACAGCCGAACTTCACCCCTCCACTTT

D gene: NA
clone size: NA
V gene: TRBV7-2
J gene: TRBJ2-2
CDR3 protein: CASLGGNTGELFF
CDR3 DNA: TGTGCCAGCCTCGGAGGGAACACCGGGGAGCTGTTTTTT

D gene: TRBD2
clone size: NA
V gene: TRBV29-1
J gene: TRBJ2-5
CDR3 protein: CSGSPGLAGETQYF
CDR3 DNA: TGCAGCGGATCCCCGGGACTAGCGGGAGAGACCCAGTACTTC

D gene: NA
clone size: many
V gene: TRBV7-2
J gene: TRBJ1-2
CDR3 protein: CASSLGQGRAREYGYTF
CDR3 DNA: TGTGCCAGCAGCTTAGGGCAGGGGAGGGCTCGGGAGTATGGCTACACCTTC

D gene: NA
clone size: NA
V gene: TRBV27
J gene: TRBJ2-7
CDR3 protein: CASSLSGFSGEQYF
CDR3 DNA: TGTGCCAGCAGTTTGTCAGGGTTCTCGGGCGAGCAGTACTTC

D gene: TRBD1
clone size: few
V gene: TRBV12-3/TRBV12-4
J gene: TRBJ2-2
CDR3 protein: CASRPWDSNTGELFF
CDR3 DNA: TGTGCCAGCAGACCCTGGGACAGTAACACCGGGGAGCTGTTTTTT

D gene: TRBD2
clone size: many
V gene: TRBV12-3/TRBV12-4
J gene: TRBJ2-3
CDR3 protein: CASRGLADTQYF
CDR3 DNA: TGTGCCAGCAGAGGACTAGCCGATACGCAGTATTTT

D gene: TRBD2
clone size: NA
V gene: TRBV20-1
J gene: TRBJ2-1
CDR3 protein: CSAAIPGGLPNNEQFF
CDR3 DNA: TGCAGTGCTGCTATTCCGGGGGGGCTCCCTAACAATGAGCAGTTCTTC

D gene: NA
clone size: NA
V gene: TRBV11-2
J gene: TRBJ1-4
CDR3 protein: CASSFYRATNEKLFF
CDR3 DNA: TGTGCCAGCAGCTTCTACAGGGCAACTAATGAAAAACTGTTTTTT